This T cell receptor (beta chain) was retrieved from a study of T-cell memory formation after mild COVID-19. There are a few counts of this clonotype. Deletions cut 6 bases from V and 8 bases from J, with 14 bases between. The CDR3 consists of 14 residues. CDR1 and CDR2 from the germline V gene are KGHSH and LQKENI. TCRdb re-analysed the 5' RACE reads in MiXCR, keeping a single row per CDR3 protein. The sample lists fewer than 400,000 distinct CDR3 sequences; under 15% were seen once. This receptor was obtained from a man younger than 30 who had mild COVID-19 (a few samples of this study predate the infection). Cell type and time point are not known. The rearrangement links TRBV18 to TRBJ1-6; TRBD1 might be the D (6 bases). The material sequenced was PBMCs or a T cell subset sorted from them (not recorded which). This CDR3 reads CASSHREGDSPLHF. The CDR3 bases are TGTGCCAGCTCGCACAGGGAGGGGGATTCACCCCTCCACTTT.